Only one count was recorded for the clone carrying this T cell receptor (beta chain). The germline V gene encodes CDR1 SSHAT and CDR2 FNYEAQ (reference sequence). With 1 base removed from V and 6 bases from J, the gap between germline ends came to 9 bases. The CDR3 contains 13 residues. This sample stems from a study of blood T cell repertoires in COVID-19. Looking at the study overall: Specimens from acute and convalescent COVID-19 originated in the United States, Italy and Spain. Sources were T cells, B-cell-depleted T cells, or PBMCs; the material itself was cDNA or gDNA.

Authors' processing steps: Reference gene primer amplification gave nucleated cell count estimates. The repertoire was sequenced with immunoSEQ multiplex PCR; TCRdb's copy has only in-frame clones and lacks some. V and J calls and clone size come straight from that table; D and trimming were deduced from the DNA. Among under 300,000 clones, approximately 83% were seen once, and the ten largest hold around 10%. The V and J genes are TRBV7-7 and TRBJ1-1, with D possibly TRBD1 on 5 matching bases. The receptor was derived from a woman in her sixties or seventies with acute or convalescent COVID-19. The sequencing sample was made of peripheral blood. The CDR3 loop is CASSLGQGAEAFF. DNA for the CDR3: TGTGCCAGCAGCTTAGGACAAGGGGCTGAAGCTTTCTTT. The full variable domain, completed using reference TRBV7-7 and TRBJ1-1, is GAGVSQSPRYKVTKRGQDVTLRCDPISSHATLYWYQQALGQGPEFLTYFNYEAQPDKSGLPSDRFSAERPEGSISTLTIQRTEQRDSAMYRCASSLGQGAEAFFGQGTRLTVV.